One T cell receptor (beta chain) is described in this entry. As yet, its antigen is unknown. The junction and the germline gene differ at one end; a read error may be behind it. The data derive from a study of CD8 T cells in ankylosing spondylitis. CDR1 DFQATT and CDR2 SNEGSKA come from the germline V gene (reference sequence). The CDR3 sequence is 17 residues long. Study-wide results and caveats: Characteristic of ankylosing spondylitis blood, it appeared, was a TCR beta motif comprising eight highly homologous variants.

A single record per CDR3 protein comes from TCRdb applying MiXCR to the 5' RACE reads. The sample shows some 330,000 distinct CDR3 sequences, roughly 8% of them seen only once. The receptor's source is a male donor with ankylosing spondylitis. Sequencing was done on a sample of blood, either unsorted or a sorted T cell fraction (not recorded which). This rearrangement joins TRBV20-1 to TRBJ2-2; TRBD2 matches at 10 bases. The CDR3 loop reads CCARDSSGSKDTGELFF. The CDR3 DNA reads TGCTGTGCTAGAGATTCTAGCGGGAGTAAGGACACCGGGGAGCTGTTTTTT.